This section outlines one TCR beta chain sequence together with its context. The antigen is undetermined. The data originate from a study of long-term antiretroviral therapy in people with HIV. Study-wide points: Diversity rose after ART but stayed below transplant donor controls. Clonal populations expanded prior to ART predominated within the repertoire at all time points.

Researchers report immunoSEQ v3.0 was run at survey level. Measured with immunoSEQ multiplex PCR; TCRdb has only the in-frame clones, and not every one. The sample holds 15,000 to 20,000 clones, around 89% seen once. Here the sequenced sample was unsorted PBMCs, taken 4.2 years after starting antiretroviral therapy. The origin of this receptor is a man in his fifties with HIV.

The CDR3 protein is CASSISGGIGNTIYF. The DNA of the CDR3 is TGTGCCAGTAGTATTTCGGGGGGTATTGGAAACACCATATATTTT. The chain combines TRBV19 with TRBJ1-3, with D tentatively TRBD1 (5 bases). Per germline, CDR1 LNHDA and CDR2 SQIVND (reference sequence). Trimming took 3 bases from V and 3 from J, leaving 12 bases between them. The CDR3 consists of 15 residues. Combining the CDR3 with reference TRBV19 and TRBJ1-3 gives the whole variable domain DGGITQSPKYLFRKEGQNVTLSCEQNLNHDAMYWYRQDPGQGLRLIYYSQIVNDFQKGDIAEGYSVSREKKESFPLTVTSAQKNPTAFYLCASSISGGIGNTIYFGEGSWLTVV.